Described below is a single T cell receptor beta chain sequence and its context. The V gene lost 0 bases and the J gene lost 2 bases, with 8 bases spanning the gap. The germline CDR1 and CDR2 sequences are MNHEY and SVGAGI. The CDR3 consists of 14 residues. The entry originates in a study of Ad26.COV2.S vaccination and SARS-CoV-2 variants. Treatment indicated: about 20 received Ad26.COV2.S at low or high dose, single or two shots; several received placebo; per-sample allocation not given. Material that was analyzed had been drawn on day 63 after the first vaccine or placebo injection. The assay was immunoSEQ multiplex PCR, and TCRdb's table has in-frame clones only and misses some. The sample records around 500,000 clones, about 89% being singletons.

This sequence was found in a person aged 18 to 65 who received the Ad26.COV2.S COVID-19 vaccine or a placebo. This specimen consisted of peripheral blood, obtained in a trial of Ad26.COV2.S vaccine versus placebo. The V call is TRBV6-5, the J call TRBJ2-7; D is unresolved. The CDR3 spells CASSYSRITYEQYF. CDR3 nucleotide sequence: TGTGCCAGCAGTTACTCCAGGATTACCTACGAGCAGTACTTC.